Sequencing of this T cell receptor beta chain was carried out in a study of T cell clonality in common variable immunodeficiency. Study-level results: Fewer deletions and N-nucleotide insertions were reportedly seen in common variable immunodeficiency TCR beta sequences.

Profiling relied on immunoSEQ multiplex PCR, and the TCRdb table lists in-frame clones only, not all of them. Observed in the sample are roughly 23,000 clones, none of them singletons. CDR3 length: 16 amino acids. Looked up from germline, CDR1 is LNHDA and CDR2 is SQIVND (reference sequence). V was shortened by 4 bases and J by 7 bases, with 20 bases between the two germline ends. There are many counts of this clone. The antigen remains unidentified. The CDR3 is cut off 3 residues early in the read; its end comes from the germline J gene. The V call is TRBV19, the J call TRBJ2-1, with a tentative D call TRBD1 (7 bases). The sequence came from a human donor with common variable immunodeficiency. The sample taken for sequencing was peripheral blood mononuclear cells. CDR3 sequence reads: CASSTRQGGRENEQFF. The DNA read from the CDR3 is TGTGCCAGTAGTACCCGACAGGGAGGAAGAGAAAATGAG. Drawing the rest from reference TRBV19 and TRBJ2-1, the complete variable domain is DGGITQSPKYLFRKEGQNVTLSCEQNLNHDAMYWYRQDPGQGLRLIYYSQIVNDFQKGDIAEGYSVSREKKESFPLTVTSAQKNPTAFYLCASSTRQGGRENEQFFGPGTRLTVL.